Reported below is one T cell receptor beta chain. Its antigen is not yet known. No much larger clone exists at a distance of one base, and base qualities are not known. In the ophthalmopathy patients, disease was moderately to severely active, with a Clinical Activity Score of 3 or more, a NOSPECS grade of 4 or more, and a duration of less than 3 months. Patients with uncontrolled infections, other autoimmune diseases, pregnancy or lactation were excluded. Diagnoses relied on clinical symptoms, serum thyroxine and TRAb, thyroid ultrasound and orbital computed tomography. PBMCs were isolated from approximately 10 ml of fresh peripheral blood by Ficoll-Paque density gradient centrifugation. Total RNA was extracted with Trizol reagent, and quality was checked on an Agilent 2100 Bioanalyzer. The TCR beta CDR3 regions were amplified from RNA transcripts. A first-round RT-PCR of the TCR CDR3 used the HTBI primer set with the Qiagen OneStep RT-PCR kit. Libraries were constructed in a second round of multiplex PCR, after which size selection and purification were performed. Libraries were sequenced paired-end with 100 bp reads on an Illumina HiSeq2000. From the authors' description of their analysis: Raw data were processed with SOAPnuke, discarding reads with adapters, uncalled bases, mean Phred below 15, or no exact constant-primer or identifier match. High-quality paired reads were merged with COPE v1.2.5, and unique nucleotide sequences were defined as clonotypes. Clonotypes were aligned to IMGT TRBV, TRBD and TRBJ reference segments using MiTCR v1.1. The analysis included only V-J combinations with a frequency above 0.0001, which together covered approximately 99% of the repertoires. A TCS score was defined as the ratio between F50 (clonal expansion) and ExV (chaos), using BLOSUM62-based TCRdist between CDR3 peptides within each V-J. Welch's t-statistics and random forest reduced around 520 V-J features to some 14, which were used in a naive Bayes classifier (R e1071). Clones were called with MiXCR by TCRdb after fastp trimmed the public reads at Q25, and only in-frame beta chains were retained. Rows are unified per CDR3 protein, each entry keeping the most common DNA and genes. The V and J calls reflect TCRdb's pipeline rather than the authors' work. This sample holds hundreds of thousands of distinct CDR3 sequences; approximately 25% were observed only once. The top ten clonotypes cover approximately 10% of the sample.

These data belong to a study of T cells in Graves' hyperthyroidism and ophthalmopathy (dated by TCRdb to about 2019). At the level of the whole study: Peripheral blood samples were taken at initial diagnosis, before any treatment was given. Whether ophthalmopathy could be predicted prospectively was tested in an independent validation cohort made up of under 20 hyperthyroidism patients plus 17 patients who later progressed to ophthalmopathy. After sampling, hyperthyroidism patients received methimazole starting at 30 mg daily, and ophthalmopathy patients received high-dose intravenous methylprednisolone. The 100 discovery patients were divided at random into training and test sets in a 7:3 ratio. In addition, the study compared T-cell repertoires in thyroid tissue and in blood from roughly six Graves' hyperthyroidism patients. To identify distinguishing TCR V-J signatures, a discovery cohort of some 100 patients was used, comprising some 43 with Graves' ophthalmopathy and under 60 with stable Graves' hyperthyroidism. The paper reports TCR Vbeta CDR3 sequencing of some 140 peripheral blood samples: some 44 ophthalmopathy, fewer than 85 hyperthyroidism and approximately 17 progressor patients. The study at large found these results: In cross-validation, a model built on a 13 V-J signature told ophthalmopathy apart from stable hyperthyroidism with over 85% sensitivity and 81% to 82% specificity, and in testing the same model reached 80%/75%. Sample size was not statistically predetermined, and blinding of investigators to group allocation was not performed. In validation, progression to ophthalmopathy was predicted by the model with nearly 71% sensitivity and around 76% specificity, a median of approximately 6.5 months before onset. Most expanded thyroid clonotypes (frequency above 0.001) were also detected in blood, suggesting blood repertoires may reflect thyroid immune responses.

The germline V gene sets CDR1 to MNHNS and CDR2 to SASEGT. The V end loses 2 bases and the J end loses 1 base, and a stretch of 8 bases separates them. The CDR3 spans 14 residues, from the cysteine through the phenylalanine. The only DNA kept is the CDR3, 42 bases in frame from the first base. The sample consisted of blood. This sequence uses TRBV6-1 and TRBJ2-5; no D segment can be confidently identified. The sequence was collected from a woman aged 25-40 years with Graves' ophthalmopathy. The bases read TGTGCCAGCAGTGAATCCACGATCCAAGAGACCCAGTACTTC. Its coded protein is CASSESTIQETQYF.